These T cell receptor beta chains were read from a single sample in a study of T cell repertoires in cytomegalovirus infection. MiXCR was run by TCRdb on the reads, yielding one entry per CDR3 protein. Altogether almost 300,000 distinct CDR3 sequences are present, about 8.8% being singletons, with the ten largest covering approximately 2.3%. The sequencing sample was made of PBMCs. All receptors come from a human donor in good health (CMV status not recorded). Some clones in this sample may be carry-over from other donors' samples. The CDR3 runs from the conserved cysteine through the conserved F or W. The D gene is left open where the match is weak. Size is omitted from some rows. Given values are once, few, many or a class for expanded clones.

many,TRBV10-3,15,TRBD1,TRBJ2-7,TGTGCCATCAGTGAGTCTGGAGGACAGGGTCCGTTCTCGGCATTC,CAISESGGQGPFSAF
many,TRBV7-2,15,TRBD2,TRBJ2-3,TGTGCCAGCAGTCTAACACCAGCGGGGGGCGATACGCAGTATTTT,CASSLTPAGGDTQYF
many,TRBV6-2/TRBV6-3,17,TRBD1,TRBJ1-1,TGTGCCAGCACGACTGGGACAGGGGGCGCATGGAACACTGAAGCTTTCTTT,CASTTGTGGAWNTEAFF
many,TRBV7-6,15,-,TRBJ2-5,TGTGCCAGCAGCCCCGGACCGACCCACCCAAGGGCCCAGTACTTC,CASSPGPTHPRAQYF
many,TRBV4-1,14,-,TRBJ2-1,TGCGCCAGCAGCAAGGGGGGTAGCTGGGTTGAGCAGTTCTTC,CASSKGGSWVEQFF
many,TRBV6-2/TRBV6-3,12,-,TRBJ1-1,TGTGCCAGCAGTCCCTGGGGGGGTGAAGCTTTCTTT,CASSPWGGEAFF
-,TRBV29-1,13,-,TRBJ1-2,TGCAGCGTTGACCTCAGAGCTAACTATGGCTACACCTTC,CSVDLRANYGYTF
many,TRBV10-3,15,TRBD2,TRBJ2-5,TGTGCCATCAGCCCCTCGGGACTAGCGGAAGAGACCCAGTACTTC,CAISPSGLAEETQYF
many,TRBV12-3/TRBV12-4,15,TRBD2,TRBJ2-1,TGTGCCAGCAGTTTACCTAGCGGGGGATTCAATGAGCAGTTCTTC,CASSLPSGGFNEQFF
many,TRBV9,15,TRBD1,TRBJ2-5,TGTGCCAGCAGCGTCGACAGGGGGCAAAGAGAGACCCAGTACTTC,CASSVDRGQRETQYF
many,TRBV2,13,-,TRBJ2-2,TGTGCCAGCAACGGCAAGAACACCGGGGAGCTGTTTTTT,CASNGKNTGELFF
many,TRBV20-1,14,-,TRBJ1-5,TGCAGTGCTAAAGTTCGGGGGATGGGCCAGCCCCAGCATTTT,CSAKVRGMGQPQHF
-,TRBV5-6,19,-,TRBJ1-1,TGTGCCAGCAGCTTGGCTGTGACCAGGGAGGGATCTTTGAACACTGAAGCTTTCTTT,CASSLAVTREGSLNTEAFF
many,TRBV20-1,16,TRBD1,TRBJ1-1,TGCAGTGCTAGACGGGACAGGGTAAACTCGAACACTGAAGCTTTCTTT,CSARRDRVNSNTEAFF
many,TRBV12-3/TRBV12-4,14,TRBD1,TRBJ2-1,TGTGCCAGCAGCTCGACAGGGGGTAGCAATGAGCAGTTCTTC,CASSSTGGSNEQFF
few,TRBV20-1,16,TRBD2,TRBJ2-1,TGCAGTGCCAGGACTAGCGGGGGGGCCCTTAGCAATGAGCAGTTCTTC,CSARTSGGALSNEQFF
-,TRBV29-1,10,TRBD1,TRBJ1-1,TGCAGCGCATCGACAGGGGAAGCTTTCTTT,CSASTGEAFF
many,TRBV7-2,13,-,TRBJ2-7,TGTGCCAGCAGCTTCGCGGGGAGTAGCGAGCAGTACTTC,CASSFAGSSEQYF
many,TRBV14,19,TRBD2,TRBJ2-1,TGTGCCAGCAGCCAAGACCAACTAGCGGGGGGCCCACCATCCGATGAGCAGTTCTTC,CASSQDQLAGGPPSDEQFF
many,TRBV6-5,15,TRBD1,TRBJ1-2,TGTGCCAGCAGTTATAAGGGACAGGATATCTATGGCTACACCTTC,CASSYKGQDIYGYTF
many,TRBV28,17,TRBD1,TRBJ2-3,TGTGCCAGCAGTTACGCACAGGGGGCCTCTACCACAGATACGCAGTATTTT,CASSYAQGASTTDTQYF
few,TRBV20-1,15,TRBD2,TRBJ2-5,TGCAGTGCTGCTTCTACCGGGACTAGCGGAGAGACCCAGTACTTC,CSAASTGTSGETQYF
many,TRBV7-9,15,-,TRBJ1-1,TGTGCCAGCAGCCCGAACGCAGGGGACTACACTGAAGCTTTCTTT,CASSPNAGDYTEAFF
-,TRBV28,18,TRBD1,TRBJ1-2,TGTGCCAGCAGTTTGCTCCCTGGCAGGGGGCGGTTTAGCTATGGCTACACCTTC,CASSLLPGRGRFSYGYTF
many,TRBV7-2,16,-,TRBJ2-3,TGTGCCAGCAGCCTCCGGGGACGGGGGAGCACAGATACGCAGTATTTT,CASSLRGRGSTDTQYF
many,TRBV7-2,14,TRBD1,TRBJ1-6,TGTGCCAGCAGAGGGACAGCAAATGATTCACCCCTCCACTTT,CASRGTANDSPLHF
many,TRBV6-2/TRBV6-3,13,-,TRBJ1-1,TGTGCCAGCAGGGACAGAATAAACACTGAAGCTTTCTTT,CASRDRINTEAFF
many,TRBV7-2,19,-,TRBJ2-3,TGTGCCAGCAGCTTAGCAGTCCCCGGGTCCTCACGGCTTCTAGATACGCAGTATTTT,CASSLAVPGSSRLLDTQYF
-,TRBV6-2/TRBV6-3,14,-,TRBJ1-5,TGTGCCAGCAGATCGACAGGTATCAATCAGCCCCAGCATTTT,CASRSTGINQPQHF
few,TRBV5-5,13,-,TRBJ2-1,TGTGCCAGCAGCCCTAATCAGGGGAATGAGCAGTTCTTC,CASSPNQGNEQFF
few,TRBV10-3,14,-,TRBJ1-1,TGTGCCATCAGTGAGAGGGGGGTGAACACTGAAGCTTTCTTT,CAISERGVNTEAFF
many,TRBV20-1,11,-,TRBJ2-5,TGCAGTGTCACCTTGTCAAAGACCCAGTACTTC,CSVTLSKTQYF
many,TRBV29-1,13,-,TRBJ1-5,TGCAGCGTAATCCACAGTAACAATCAGCCCCAGCATTTT,CSVIHSNNQPQHF
many,TRBV28,12,-,TRBJ2-5,TGTGCCAGCAGTTTACCACAAGAGACCCAGTACTTC,CASSLPQETQYF
many,TRBV7-2,14,TRBD1,TRBJ1-1,TGTGCCAGCAGCGCAAGACAGGGAAGGGCTGAAGCTTTCTTT,CASSARQGRAEAFF
-,TRBV7-2,19,TRBD1,TRBJ2-6,TGTGCCAGCAGCCTCCTATGGGGGACAGATGTCTCTGGAGCCAACGTCCTGACTTTC,CASSLLWGTDVSGANVLTF
many,TRBV6-2/TRBV6-3,17,-,TRBJ2-6,TGTGCCAGCAGCTTTGTTGACAGCGCTTCTGGGGCCAACGTCCTGACTTTC,CASSFVDSASGANVLTF